This T cell receptor beta chain was captured by sequencing in a study of blood T cell repertoires in COVID-19. The assay was immunoSEQ multiplex PCR, and TCRdb's table has in-frame clones only and misses some. Of approximately 150,000 clones listed, approximately 80% are singletons. This sequence originates from a man aged 65 to 85 who had been exposed to COVID-19. Sequenced sample: PBMCs or T cells enriched from blood (not recorded which).

The CDR3 region is CASSTRTGQTGELFF. As DNA, the CDR3 is TGTGCCAGCAGTACTCGGACAGGGCAAACCGGGGAGCTGTTTTTT. V and J are TRBV27 and TRBJ2-2; 8 bases fit TRBD1. The ends lost 5 bases at V and 5 bases at J; junction bases unmatched: 7. Germline V gene data show CDR1 as MNHEY and CDR2 as SMNVEV (reference sequence). This CDR3 region has 15 residues.